This T cell receptor beta chain was observed in a study of blood T cell repertoires in COVID-19. This CDR3 has 15 residues. The germline V gene has CDR1 WNHNN and CDR2 SYGVQD (reference sequence). Trimming removed 4 bases from V and 7 bases from J; junction bases left unmatched: 5. In the source study's methods: Estimated nucleated cell counts came from reference gene primer amplification. Produced via immunoSEQ multiplex PCR; TCRdb's table is partial and in-frame only. The V and J calls and clone size are taken from that table; D and trimming were inferred from the DNA. In the table there are some 110,000 clones, roughly four fifths of which are singletons.

The sample consisted of peripheral blood. The TCR originated in a woman between 65 and 79 years old with acute or convalescent COVID-19. The chain carries TRBV10-1 and TRBJ2-1; 12 bases fit TRBD2. The CDR3 loop is CASSASGGARNEQFF. The CDR3, as DNA: TGCGCCAGCAGTGCTAGCGGGGGGGCTCGGAATGAGCAGTTCTTC.